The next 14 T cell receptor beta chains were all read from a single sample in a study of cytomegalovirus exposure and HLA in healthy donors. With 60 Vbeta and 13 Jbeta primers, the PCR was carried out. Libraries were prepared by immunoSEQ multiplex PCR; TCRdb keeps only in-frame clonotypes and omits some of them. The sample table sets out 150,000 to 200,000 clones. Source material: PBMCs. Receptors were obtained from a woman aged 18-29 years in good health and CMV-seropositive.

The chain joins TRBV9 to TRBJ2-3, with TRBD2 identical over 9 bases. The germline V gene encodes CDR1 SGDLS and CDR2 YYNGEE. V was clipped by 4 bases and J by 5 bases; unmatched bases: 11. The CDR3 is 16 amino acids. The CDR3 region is CASSPIAGVLGDTQYF. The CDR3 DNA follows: TGTGCCAGCAGCCCGATAGCGGGAGTATTAGGAGATACGCAGTATTTT.

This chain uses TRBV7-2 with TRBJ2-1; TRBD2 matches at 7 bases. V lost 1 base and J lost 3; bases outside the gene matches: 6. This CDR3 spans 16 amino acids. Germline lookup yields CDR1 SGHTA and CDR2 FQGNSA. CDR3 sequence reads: CASSLEGREIYNEQFF. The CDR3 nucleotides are TGTGCCAGCAGCTTAGAGGGGCGGGAGATCTACAATGAGCAGTTCTTC.

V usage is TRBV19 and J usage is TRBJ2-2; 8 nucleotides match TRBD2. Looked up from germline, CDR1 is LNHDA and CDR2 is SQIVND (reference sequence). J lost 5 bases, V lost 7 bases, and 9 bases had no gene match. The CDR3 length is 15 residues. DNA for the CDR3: TGTGCCAGTACCGATGCCGGGACTAGAACCGGGGAGCTGTTTTTT. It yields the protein CASTDAGTRTGELFF.

This CDR3 is CARPMDRGYEQYF. For the CDR3, the DNA is TGTGCGAGACCCATGGACAGGGGCTACGAGCAGTACTTC. The rearrangement uses TRBV7-2 and TRBJ2-7; TRBD1 matches 9 bases. Germline V CDR1 and CDR2: SGHTA, FQGNSA. This CDR3 has 13 residues.

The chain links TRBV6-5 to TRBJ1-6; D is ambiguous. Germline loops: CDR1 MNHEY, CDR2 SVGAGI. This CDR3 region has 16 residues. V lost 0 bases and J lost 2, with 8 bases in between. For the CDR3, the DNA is TGTGCCAGCAGTTACTCTACAGATCCCTATAATTCACCCCTCCACTTT. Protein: CASSYSTDPYNSPLHF.

The chain's CDR3 is CASSLGQGWGEQYF. The CDR3 nucleotides are TGTGCCAGCAGCTTAGGACAGGGATGGGGCGAGCAGTACTTC. The chain carries TRBV7-2 and TRBJ2-7; 7 bases are a match to TRBD1. V shed 1 base and J 6 bases; nucleotides not matched to a gene: 6. Looked up from germline, CDR1 is SGHTA and CDR2 is FQGNSA. The CDR3 has 14 residues.

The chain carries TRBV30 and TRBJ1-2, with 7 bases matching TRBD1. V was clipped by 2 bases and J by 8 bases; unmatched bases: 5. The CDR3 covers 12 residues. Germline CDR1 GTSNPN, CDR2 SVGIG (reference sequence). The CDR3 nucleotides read TGTGCCTGGAGTTCCACAGGGGCGGGCTACACCTTC. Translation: CAWSSTGAGYTF.

This CDR3 reads CASSLIGQGAGNTIYF. For the CDR3, the DNA is TGTGCCAGCAGCTTGATAGGTCAGGGGGCTGGAAACACCATATATTTT. The chain uses TRBV5-6 and TRBJ1-3; TRBD1 aligns across 7 bases. The CDR3 consists of 16 residues. The ends lost 1 base at V and 2 bases at J; junction bases unmatched: 6. Germline V lookup: CDR1 SGHDT, CDR2 YYEEEE.

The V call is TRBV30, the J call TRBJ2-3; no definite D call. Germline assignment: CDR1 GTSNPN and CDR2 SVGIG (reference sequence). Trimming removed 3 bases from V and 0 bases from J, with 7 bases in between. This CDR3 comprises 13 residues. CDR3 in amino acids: CAWSGSSTDTQYF. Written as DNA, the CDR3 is TGTGCCTGGAGCGGGTCTAGCACAGATACGCAGTATTTT.

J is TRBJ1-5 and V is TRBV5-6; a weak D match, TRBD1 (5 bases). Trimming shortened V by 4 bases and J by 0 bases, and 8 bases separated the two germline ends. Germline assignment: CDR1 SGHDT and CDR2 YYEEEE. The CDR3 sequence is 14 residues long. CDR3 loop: CASSQGYSNQPQHF. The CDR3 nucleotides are TGTGCCAGCAGCCAGGGATATAGCAATCAGCCCCAGCATTTT.

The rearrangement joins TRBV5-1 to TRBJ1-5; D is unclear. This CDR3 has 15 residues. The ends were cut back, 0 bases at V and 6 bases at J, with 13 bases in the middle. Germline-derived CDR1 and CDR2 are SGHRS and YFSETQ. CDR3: CASSLAAGSGQPQHF. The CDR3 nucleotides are TGCGCCAGCAGCTTGGCGGCGGGGTCGGGTCAGCCCCAGCATTTT.

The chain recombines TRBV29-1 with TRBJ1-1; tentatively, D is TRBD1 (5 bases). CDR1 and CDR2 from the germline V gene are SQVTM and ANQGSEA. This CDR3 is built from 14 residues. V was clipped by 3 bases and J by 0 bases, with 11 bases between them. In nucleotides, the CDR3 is TGCAGCGTTGAGAACAGGCTCATGAACACTGAAGCTTTCTTT. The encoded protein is CSVENRLMNTEAFF. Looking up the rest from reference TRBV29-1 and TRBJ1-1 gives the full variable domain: SAVISQKPSRDICQRGTSLTIQCQVDSQVTMMFWYRQQPGQSLTLIATANQGSEATYESGFVIDKFPISRPNLTFSTLTVSNMSPEDSSIYLCSVENRLMNTEAFFGQGTRLTVV.

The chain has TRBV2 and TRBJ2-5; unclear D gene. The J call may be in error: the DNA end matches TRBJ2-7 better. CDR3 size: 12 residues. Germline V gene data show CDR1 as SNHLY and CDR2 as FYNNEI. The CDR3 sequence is CASSYTEYEQYF. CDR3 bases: TGTGCCAGCTCCTACACAGAATACGAGCAGTACTTC.

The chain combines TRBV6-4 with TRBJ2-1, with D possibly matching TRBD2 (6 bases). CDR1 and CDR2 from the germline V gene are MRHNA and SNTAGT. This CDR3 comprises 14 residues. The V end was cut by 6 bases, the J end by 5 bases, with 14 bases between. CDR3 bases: TGTGCCAGCAGCCTTCGGCGGGATCACAATGAGCAGTTCTTC. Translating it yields CASSLRRDHNEQFF.